The sequence of this TCR beta chain was determined in a study of regulatory T cells in long-lasting Graves disease. The CDR3 is 15 residues long. V was shortened by 6 bases and J by 0 bases, with 13 bases between the two germline ends. The germline gives CDR1 MNHEY, CDR2 SVGEGT. Specified time point: newly diagnosed GD, antithyroid drugs for less than 3 months. Isolated PBMC RNA provided the starting material for the TCR library. Construction of the TCR beta libraries employed iRepertoire HTBI primers in conjunction with Arm-PCR of CDR3 regions. One entry per CDR3 protein results from TCRdb running MiXCR on the multiplex PCR reads. This sample yields 360,000 or so distinct CDR3 sequences, of which over 15% are seen a single time; 25% to 30% belongs to the top ten. This same sample was also taken into another study, of T cells in Graves' hyperthyroidism and ophthalmopathy.

The sequenced sample was peripheral blood mononuclear cells (PBMCs), obtained at new diagnosis, from a patient treated with antithyroid drugs. The clonotype comes from a man aged 35-49 years with Graves disease. The chain employs TRBV6-2 or TRBV6-3 and TRBJ2-3, with D perhaps matching TRBD2 (7 bases). The CDR3 sequence is CASRLRGLSTDTQYF. CDR3 in DNA: TGTGCCAGCAGATTGCGGGGGCTTAGCACAGATACGCAGTATTTT.